This T cell receptor beta chain is drawn from a study of control samples from healthy donors and cancer patients. Data came from immunoSEQ multiplex PCR; TCRdb stores just in-frame clones and leaves some out. The sample contains about 67,000 clones, around 87% of which appear only once. Germline loops: CDR1 SGHDT, CDR2 YYEEEE. The V gene lost 4 bases and the J gene lost 6 bases, with 11 bases spanning the gap. This CDR3 is 13 amino acids long. V and J are TRBV5-6 and TRBJ2-1; D remains ambiguous. This receptor was obtained from a woman between 45 and 65 years old with head and neck cancer. Input material: PBMCs. CDR3 nucleotides: TGTGCCAGCAGCCCGACCTCAGGCAATGAGCAGTTCTTC. Its protein is CASSPTSGNEQFF.